The 10 T cell receptor beta chains below were found in one sample sequenced in a study of T cells in Graves' hyperthyroidism and ophthalmopathy. Regions amplified from RNA transcripts were the TCR beta CDR3 regions. The primer set for the first-round RT-PCR of the TCR CDR3 was HTBI. TCRdb redid the calling of the multiplex PCR reads with MiXCR, one entry per CDR3 protein. Among about 570,000 distinct CDR3 sequences listed, approximately 14% were seen once. Sequencing was done on a sample of blood. Every receptor here comes from a woman aged 40 to 49 with Graves' hyperthyroidism.

This clonotype was counted a single time. With a much larger clone just one base away, this may be a read error. The CDR3 end shows no conserved phenylalanine or tryptophan, and so a read error is likely. V and J are TRBV12-5 and TRBJ1-1, with TRBD1 matching over 7 bases. The length of the CDR3 is 15 residues. Germline V gene data show CDR1 as LGHNT and CDR2 as FRNRAP. V was pared by 2 bases and J by 1 base, with 4 bases of the junction left unmatched. CDR3 amino acids: CASGLRDSQNTEAFS. The CDR3 nucleotides are TGTGCTAGTGGTTTGCGGGACAGCCAGAACACTGAAGCTTTCTCT.

In this sample, this clonotype turned up many times. V is TRBV10-3 and J is TRBJ1-2; 9 positions agree with TRBD1. From germline, CDR1 is ENHRY and CDR2 SYGVKD. The CDR3 extends over 19 amino acids. V lost 4 bases, J lost 3 bases, and 18 bases stayed unmatched. In nucleotides, the CDR3 is TGTGCCATCAGTGGGTGGGACCCGGGACAGGGAATCCCCTACTATGGCTACACCTTC. The encoded protein is CAISGWDPGQGIPYYGYTF.

This clonotype was detected ten times or more. V usage is TRBV20-1 and J usage is TRBJ2-2, with D unresolved. Trimming removed 7 bases at V and 1 base at J, with 13 bases between. Germline-derived CDR1 and CDR2 are DFQATT and SNEGSKA (reference sequence). The CDR3 runs to 14 residues. The CDR3 sequence is CSGRVLQNTGELFF. The CDR3 DNA is TGCAGTGGAAGGGTTCTACAGAACACCGGGGAGCTGTTTTTT.

This chain joins TRBV7-2 and TRBJ1-5; 8 bases are a match to TRBD1. This CDR3 contains 15 residues. Germline V gives CDR1 SGHTA, CDR2 FQGNSA. Trimming at V came to 2 bases and at J to 5 bases, leaving 5 bases not matched to a gene. CDR3 amino acids: CASSLYRGGDQPQHF. The CDR3 coding sequence is TGTGCCAGCAGCTTATACAGGGGGGGAGATCAGCCCCAGCATTTT.

The chain couples TRBV20-1 to TRBJ2-5, with TRBD1 matching 8 bases. CDR3 length equals 16 residues. J was trimmed by 2 bases and V by 3 bases; bases with no gene match: 11. The germline V gene has CDR1 DFQATT and CDR2 SNEGSKA (reference sequence). DNA for the CDR3: TGCAGTGCTAGGTCCGGGACAGGTGACCCGCAAGAGACCCAGTACTTC. This sequence encodes CSARSGTGDPQETQYF.

The J gene is TRBJ2-7, the V gene TRBV19; either TRBD1 or TRBD2 may fit D (5 bases each). The CDR3 spans 14 residues. Germline V lookup: CDR1 LNHDA, CDR2 SQIVND (reference sequence). The germline V and J ends were trimmed by 2 bases and 3 bases, with 11 bases remaining between them. This CDR3 reads CASSISGGNYEQYF. CDR3 sequence (DNA): TGTGCCAGTAGTATATCTGGGGGAAACTACGAGCAGTACTTC. The whole variable domain, filled in from reference TRBV19 and TRBJ2-7, reads DGGITQSPKYLFRKEGQNVTLSCEQNLNHDAMYWYRQDPGQGLRLIYYSQIVNDFQKGDIAEGYSVSREKKESFPLTVTSAQKNPTAFYLCASSISGGNYEQYFGPGTRLTVT.

There are many counts of this clonotype. V gene TRBV28 combines with J gene TRBJ2-7, with TRBD2 matching over 8 bases. CDR3 length: 13 amino acids. Trimming at V came to 8 bases and at J to 2 bases, leaving 5 bases not matched to a gene. Germline loops: CDR1 MDHEN, CDR2 SYDVKM. The DNA of the CDR3 is TGTGCCAGCCGAAGCGGGAGCACCTACGAGCAGTACTTC. This translates into CASRSGSTYEQYF.

This clonotype appeared many times. The CDR3 loop is CASSINREPASPLHF. The CDR3 nucleotides read TGTGCCAGCAGTATCAACCGGGAGCCGGCCTCACCCCTCCACTTT. The chain combines TRBV27 with TRBJ1-6; D gene ambiguous. The CDR3 loop spans 15 amino acids. CDR1 and CDR2 from the germline V gene are MNHEY and SMNVEV (reference sequence). Trimming pared 5 bases from V and 10 bases from J, leaving 18 bases between.

This clonotype was seen at least ten times. V and J are TRBV6-2 or TRBV6-3 and TRBJ1-1; TRBD1 matches at 11 bases. CDR3 size: 16 residues. CDR1 is MNHEY and CDR2 is SVGEGT in the germline V gene. Unmatched junction bases numbered 8, after V lost 4 bases and J lost 4 bases. The CDR3 loop reads CASSSFGQGATTEAFF. The CDR3 DNA reads TGTGCCAGCAGTTCCTTTGGACAGGGGGCGACCACTGAAGCTTTCTTT.

This clonotype was seen at least ten times. V gene TRBV20-1 combines with J gene TRBJ2-7; TRBD2 might be the D (6 bases). V was clipped by 0 bases and J by 3 bases, with 15 bases between them. Germline V gene sequence: CDR1 DFQATT, CDR2 SNEGSKA (reference sequence). The CDR3 has 15 amino acids. The CDR3 spells CSARDPGVGLYEQYF. CDR3 DNA sequence: TGCAGTGCTAGAGATCCGGGGGTGGGGCTCTACGAGCAGTACTTC.